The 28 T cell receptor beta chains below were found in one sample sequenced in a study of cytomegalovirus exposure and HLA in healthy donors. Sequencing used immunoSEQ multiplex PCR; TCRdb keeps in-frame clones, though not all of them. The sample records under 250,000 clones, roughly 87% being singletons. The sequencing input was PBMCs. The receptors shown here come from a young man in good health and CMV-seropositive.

The CDR3 region is CASSPGLAGAYEQYF. CDR3 nucleotide sequence: TGTGCCAGCAGCCCAGGACTAGCGGGAGCCTACGAGCAGTACTTC. This rearrangement joins TRBV11-3 to TRBJ2-7; 13 positions match TRBD2. J was trimmed by 2 bases and V by 5 bases; bases with no gene match: 3. Germline lookup yields CDR1 SGHNT and CDR2 YENEEA. The CDR3 has 15 amino acids. The full variable domain, its missing parts supplied by reference TRBV11-3 and TRBJ2-7, is EAGVVQSPRYKIIEKKQPVAFWCNPISGHNTLYWYLQNLGQGPELLIRYENEEAVDDSQLPKDRFSAERLKGVDSTLKIQPAELGDSAVYLCASSPGLAGAYEQYFGPGTRLTVT.

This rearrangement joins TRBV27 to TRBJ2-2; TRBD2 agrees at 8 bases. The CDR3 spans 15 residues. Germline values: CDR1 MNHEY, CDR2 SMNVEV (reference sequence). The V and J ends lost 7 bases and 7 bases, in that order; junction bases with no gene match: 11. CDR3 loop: CASKSAPGGGGELFF. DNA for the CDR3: TGTGCCAGCAAATCCGCTCCGGGAGGGGGCGGGGAGCTGTTTTTT.

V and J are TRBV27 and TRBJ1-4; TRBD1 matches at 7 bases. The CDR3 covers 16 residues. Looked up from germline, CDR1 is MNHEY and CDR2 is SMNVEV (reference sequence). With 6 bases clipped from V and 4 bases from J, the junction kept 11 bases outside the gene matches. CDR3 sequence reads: CASRAGQLRNNEKLFF. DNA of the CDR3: TGTGCCAGCAGGGCGGGACAGCTTCGCAATAATGAAAAACTGTTTTTT. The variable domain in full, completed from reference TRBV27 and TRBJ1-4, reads EAQVTQNPRYLITVTGKKLTVTCSQNMNHEYMSWYRQDPGLGLRQIYYSMNVEVTDKGDVPEGYKVSRKEKRNFPLILESPSPNQTSLYFCASRAGQLRNNEKLFFGSGTQLSVL.

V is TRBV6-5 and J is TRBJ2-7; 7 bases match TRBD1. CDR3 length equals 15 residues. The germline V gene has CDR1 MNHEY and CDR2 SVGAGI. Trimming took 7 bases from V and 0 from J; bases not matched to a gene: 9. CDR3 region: CASIIFRDSSYEQYF. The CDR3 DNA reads TGTGCCAGCATCATATTCCGGGACAGCTCCTACGAGCAGTACTTC.

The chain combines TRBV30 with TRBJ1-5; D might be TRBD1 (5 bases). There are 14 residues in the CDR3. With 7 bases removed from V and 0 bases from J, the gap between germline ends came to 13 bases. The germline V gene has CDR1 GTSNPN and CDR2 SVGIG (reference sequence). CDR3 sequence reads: CALGEENSNQPQHF. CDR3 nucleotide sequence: TGTGCCTTGGGGGAAGAAAATAGCAATCAGCCCCAGCATTTT.

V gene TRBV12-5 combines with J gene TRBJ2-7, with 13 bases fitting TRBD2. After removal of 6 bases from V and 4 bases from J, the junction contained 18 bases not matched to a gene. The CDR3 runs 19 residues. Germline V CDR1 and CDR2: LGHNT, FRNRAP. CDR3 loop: CASGSPGLAGIGRGYEQYF. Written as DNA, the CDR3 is TGTGCTAGTGGCTCACCGGGACTAGCGGGAATAGGGCGGGGTTACGAGCAGTACTTC.

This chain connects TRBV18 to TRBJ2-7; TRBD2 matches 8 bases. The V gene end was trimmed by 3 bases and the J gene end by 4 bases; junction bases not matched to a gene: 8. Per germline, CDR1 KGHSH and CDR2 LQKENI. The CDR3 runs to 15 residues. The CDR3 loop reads CASSPTSGGTYEQYF. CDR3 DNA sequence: TGTGCCAGCTCACCCACTAGCGGAGGCACTTACGAGCAGTACTTC.

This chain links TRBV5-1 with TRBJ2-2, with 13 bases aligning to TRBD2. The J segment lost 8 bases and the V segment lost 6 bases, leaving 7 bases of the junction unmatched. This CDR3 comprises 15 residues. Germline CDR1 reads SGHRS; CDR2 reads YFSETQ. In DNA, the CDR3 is TGCGCCAGCACCTATGGGACTAGCGGGATTGGGGAGCTGTTTTTT. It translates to CASTYGTSGIGELFF.

In DNA form, the CDR3 reads TGCGCCAGCAGCCCGGGACTAGCGGATGGGGCAGATACGCAGTATTTT. Encoded protein: CASSPGLADGADTQYF. The chain has TRBV5-1 and TRBJ2-3; TRBD2 matches 11 bases. The V gene's germline CDR1 is SGHRS and CDR2 YFSETQ. V was clipped by 4 bases and J by 4 bases; unmatched bases: 8. This CDR3 is 16 amino acids long.

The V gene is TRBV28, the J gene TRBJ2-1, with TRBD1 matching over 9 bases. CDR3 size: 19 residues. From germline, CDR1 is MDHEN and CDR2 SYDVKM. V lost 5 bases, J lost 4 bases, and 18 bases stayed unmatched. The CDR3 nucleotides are TGTGCCAGCAGTCTACCGGGACAGGGATCCAAGCATAGATACAATGAGCAGTTCTTC. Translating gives CASSLPGQGSKHRYNEQFF.

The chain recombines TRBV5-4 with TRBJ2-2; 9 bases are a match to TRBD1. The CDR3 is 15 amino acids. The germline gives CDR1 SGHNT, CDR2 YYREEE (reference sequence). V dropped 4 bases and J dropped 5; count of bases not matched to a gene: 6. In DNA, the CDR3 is TGTGCCAGCAGCCCTGGGACAGGGAATACCGGGGAGCTGTTTTTT. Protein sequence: CASSPGTGNTGELFF.

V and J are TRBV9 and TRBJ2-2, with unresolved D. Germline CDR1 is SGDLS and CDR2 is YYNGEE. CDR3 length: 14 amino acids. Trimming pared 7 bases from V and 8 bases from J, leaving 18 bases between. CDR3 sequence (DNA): TGTGCCAGCGCCCCAACTTTCCTGGAGGGGGAGCTGTTTTTT. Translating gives CASAPTFLEGELFF.

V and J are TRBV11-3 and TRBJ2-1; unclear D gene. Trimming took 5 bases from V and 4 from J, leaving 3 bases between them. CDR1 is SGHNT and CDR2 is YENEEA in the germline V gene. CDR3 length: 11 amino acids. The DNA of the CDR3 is TGTGCCAGCAGCCCGTACAATGAGCAGTTCTTC. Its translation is CASSPYNEQFF.

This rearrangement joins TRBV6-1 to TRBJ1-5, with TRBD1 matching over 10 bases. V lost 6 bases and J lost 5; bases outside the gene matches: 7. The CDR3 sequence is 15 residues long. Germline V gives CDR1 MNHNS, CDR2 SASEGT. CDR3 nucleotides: TGTGCCAGCAGCCTCTCCGGGACAGGGGATCAGCCCCAGCATTTT. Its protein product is CASSLSGTGDQPQHF.

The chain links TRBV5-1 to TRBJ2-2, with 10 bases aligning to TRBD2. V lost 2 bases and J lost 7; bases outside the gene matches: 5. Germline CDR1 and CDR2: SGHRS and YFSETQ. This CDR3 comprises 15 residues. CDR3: CASSFLAGEYGELFF. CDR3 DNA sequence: TGCGCCAGCAGCTTTCTAGCGGGGGAGTACGGGGAGCTGTTTTTT.

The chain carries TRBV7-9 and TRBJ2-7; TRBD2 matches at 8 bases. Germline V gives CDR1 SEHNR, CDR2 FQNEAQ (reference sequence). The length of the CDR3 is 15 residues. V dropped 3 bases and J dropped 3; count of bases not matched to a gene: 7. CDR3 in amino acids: CASSFNSGSNYEQYF. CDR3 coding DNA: TGTGCCAGCAGCTTTAACAGCGGGAGCAACTACGAGCAGTACTTC.

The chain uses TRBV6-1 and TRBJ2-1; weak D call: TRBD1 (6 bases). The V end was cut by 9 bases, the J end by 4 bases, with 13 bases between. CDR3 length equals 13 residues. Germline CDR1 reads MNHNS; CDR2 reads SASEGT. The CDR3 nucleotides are TGTGCCAGTCAGGGGATGGGATACAATGAGCAGTTCTTC. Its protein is CASQGMGYNEQFF.

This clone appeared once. The CDR3 region has the DNA TGTGCCTGGAGCTTGGGCGGAAACTCCTACGAGCAGTACTTC. The encoded protein is CAWSLGGNSYEQYF. The chain joins TRBV30 to TRBJ2-7; D unresolved. Germline V CDR1 and CDR2: GTSNPN, SVGIG (reference sequence). Trimming left V 3 bases short and J 0 bases short, with 12 bases between. This CDR3 has 14 amino acids.

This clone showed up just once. The DNA for the CDR3 is TGTGCCAGCAGCCCAGATTCCCAACCTCGCGGCCTCTACAATGAGCAGTTCTTC. Amino acid sequence: CASSPDSQPRGLYNEQFF. The chain is built from TRBV4-2 and TRBJ2-1, with unresolved D. The CDR3 is 18 amino acids. V was pared by 4 bases and J by 3 bases, with 22 bases between. CDR1 and CDR2 from the germline V gene are LGHNA and YNFKEQ.

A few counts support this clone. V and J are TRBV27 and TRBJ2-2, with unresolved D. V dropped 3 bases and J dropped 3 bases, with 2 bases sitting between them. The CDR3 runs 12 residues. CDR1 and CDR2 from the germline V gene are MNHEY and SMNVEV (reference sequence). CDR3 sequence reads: CASSFHTGELFF. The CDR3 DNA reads TGTGCCAGCAGTTTCCACACCGGGGAGCTGTTTTTT.

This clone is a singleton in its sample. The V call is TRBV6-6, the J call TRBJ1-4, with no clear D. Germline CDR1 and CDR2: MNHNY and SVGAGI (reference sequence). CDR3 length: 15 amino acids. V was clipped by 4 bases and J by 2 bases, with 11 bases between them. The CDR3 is CASSSDGITNEKLFF. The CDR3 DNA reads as TGTGCCAGCAGTTCGGACGGGATCACTAATGAAAAACTGTTTTTT.

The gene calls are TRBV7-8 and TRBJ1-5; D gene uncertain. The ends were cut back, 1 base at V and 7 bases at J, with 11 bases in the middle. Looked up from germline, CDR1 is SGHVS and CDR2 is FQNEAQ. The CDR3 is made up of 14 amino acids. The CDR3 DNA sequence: TGTGCCAGCAGCTTAGGACAAGGGCAACAGCCCCAGCATTTT. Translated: CASSLGQGQQPQHF.

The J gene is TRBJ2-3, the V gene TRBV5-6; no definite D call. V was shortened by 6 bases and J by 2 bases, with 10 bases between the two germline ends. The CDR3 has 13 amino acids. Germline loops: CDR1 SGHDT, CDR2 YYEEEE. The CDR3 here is CASKAEITDTQYF. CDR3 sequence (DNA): TGTGCCAGCAAGGCGGAGATCACAGATACGCAGTATTTT. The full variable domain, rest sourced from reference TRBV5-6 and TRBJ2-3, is DAGVTQSPTHLIKTRGQQVTLRCSPKSGHDTVSWYQQALGQGPQFIFQYYEEEERQRGNFPDRFSGHQFPNYSSELNVNALLLGDSALYLCASKAEITDTQYFGPGTRLTVL.

In DNA form, the CDR3 reads TGTGCCAGCAGCCCCCTAGGGAGCGGTATCGATGGCTACACCTTC. Encoded protein: CASSPLGSGIDGYTF. The chain carries TRBV11-2 and TRBJ1-2, with D uncertain. The germline gives CDR1 SGHAT, CDR2 FQNNGV. The CDR3 has 15 amino acids. V lost 5 bases to trimming and J lost 6 bases, with 19 bases between them. Full variable domain (outside the CDR3, taken from reference TRBV11-2 and TRBJ1-2): EAGVAQSPRYKIIEKRQSVAFWCNPISGHATLYWYQQILGQGPKLLIQFQNNGVVDDSQLPKDRFSAERLKGVDSTLKIQPAKLEDSAVYLCASSPLGSGIDGYTFGSGTRLTVV.

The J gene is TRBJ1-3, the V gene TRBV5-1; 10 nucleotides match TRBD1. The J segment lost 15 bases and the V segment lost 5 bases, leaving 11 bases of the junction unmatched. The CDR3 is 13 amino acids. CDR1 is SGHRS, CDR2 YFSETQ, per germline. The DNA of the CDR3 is TGCGCCAGCAGAGTCCCGGGACAGGGGATAGAATATTTT. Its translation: CASRVPGQGIEYF.

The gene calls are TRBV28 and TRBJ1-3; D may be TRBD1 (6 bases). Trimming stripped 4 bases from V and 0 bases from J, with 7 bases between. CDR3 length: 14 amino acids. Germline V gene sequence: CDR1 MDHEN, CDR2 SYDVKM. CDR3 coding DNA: TGTGCCAGCAGTTGGGACACCTCTGGAAACACCATATATTTT. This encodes CASSWDTSGNTIYF. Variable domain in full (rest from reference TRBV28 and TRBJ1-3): DVKVTQSSRYLVKRTGEKVFLECVQDMDHENMFWYRQDPGLGLRLIYFSYDVKMKEKGDIPEGYSVSREKKERFSLILESASTNQTSMYLCASSWDTSGNTIYFGEGSWLTVV.

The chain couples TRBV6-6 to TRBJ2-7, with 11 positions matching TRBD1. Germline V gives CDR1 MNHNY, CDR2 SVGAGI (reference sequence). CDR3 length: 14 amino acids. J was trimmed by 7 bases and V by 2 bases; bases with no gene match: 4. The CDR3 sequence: CASSYRDRGGEQYF. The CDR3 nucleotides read TGTGCCAGCAGTTACCGGGACAGGGGGGGTGAGCAGTACTTC.

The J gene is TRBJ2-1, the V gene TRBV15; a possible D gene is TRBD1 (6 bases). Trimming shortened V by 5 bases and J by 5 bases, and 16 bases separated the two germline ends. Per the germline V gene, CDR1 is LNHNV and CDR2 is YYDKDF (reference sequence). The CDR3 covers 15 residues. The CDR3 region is CATSPHRVYDNEQFF. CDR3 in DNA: TGTGCCACCAGCCCCCACAGGGTTTATGACAATGAGCAGTTCTTC.